Listed below are T cell receptor beta chains from one sample, sequenced in a study of blood T cell repertoires in COVID-19. The repertoire was sequenced with immunoSEQ multiplex PCR; TCRdb's copy has only in-frame clones and lacks some. This sample has 200,000 to 300,000 clones, with around 81% found just once. The sample consisted of peripheral blood. The receptors shown here come from an elderly woman with COVID-19, enrolled during active disease. Each CDR3 is given with its conserved first and last residue. D genes are given only for firm matches. A clone size is listed for some rows: how often the clone was seen (once, few, many), or a class if it is expanded.

V gene	J gene	D gene	clone size	CDR3 DNA	CDR3 protein
TRBV7-9	TRBJ1-5	-	-	TGTGCCAGCAGCCGCGATACCAAACAGCCCCAGCATTTT	CASSRDTKQPQHF
TRBV14	TRBJ1-1	TRBD1	-	TGTGCCAGCAGCCAAGTCGACCGGGACAGGGGAATCGTTATGAACACTGAAGCTTTCTTT	CASSQVDRDRGIVMNTEAFF
TRBV4-1	TRBJ2-7	-	-	TGCGCCAGCAGCCAAGATCGGGGGGCGCGGTACGAGCAGTACTTC	CASSQDRGARYEQYF
TRBV5-4	TRBJ2-1	-	few	TGTGCCAGCAGCAGAACAGGGAGCTCCTACAATGAGCAGTTCTTC	CASSRTGSSYNEQFF
TRBV10-1	TRBJ1-2	TRBD1	-	TGCGCCAGCAGTGAGTCGCGACAGGGGGTGGTCTATGGCTACACCTTC	CASSESRQGVVYGYTF
TRBV2	TRBJ1-2	TRBD1	-	TGTGCCAGCAACACAGGGGGCGCGGGTGGCTACACCTTC	CASNTGGAGGYTF
TRBV7-2	TRBJ1-2	TRBD1	-	TGTGCCAGCAGCTTAGGTGGGACAGAGCGAGGCTACACCTTC	CASSLGGTERGYTF
TRBV6-2/TRBV6-3	TRBJ2-5	-	-	TGTGCCAGCAGTTACTCGAGGAGCGGTCCTGATCAAGAGACCCAGTACTTC	CASSYSRSGPDQETQYF
TRBV7-8	TRBJ1-2	-	-	TGTGCCAGCAGCTCTCGGGCACAGGGAAGATATGGCTACACCTTC	CASSSRAQGRYGYTF
TRBV29-1	TRBJ2-1	TRBD2	-	TGCAGCGTAAGACTAGCGGACAATGAGCAGTTCTTC	CSVRLADNEQFF
TRBV4-3	TRBJ2-3	-	few	TGCGCCAGCAGCCAAGAAATCAGCGGCAGCACAGATACGCAGTATTTT	CASSQEISGSTDTQYF
TRBV18	TRBJ1-1	-	few	TGTGCCAGCTCACCCCGACAGGCCCTGAACACTGAAGCTTTCTTT	CASSPRQALNTEAFF
TRBV7-9	TRBJ1-3	TRBD1	-	TGTGCCAGCAGCTTAGTAGGGGGCACTGGAAACACCATATATTTT	CASSLVGGTGNTIYF
TRBV18	TRBJ2-2	-	many	TGTGCCAGCTCACCGGGAGTCACCGGGGAGCTGTTTTTT	CASSPGVTGELFF
TRBV19	TRBJ2-1	TRBD2	-	TGTGCCAGTAGTATAGGTAGCGGGCCAAACAATGAGCAGTTCTTC	CASSIGSGPNNEQFF
TRBV7-2	TRBJ1-1	-	few	TGTGCCAGCAGCTTAAGCCGGGACACTGAAGCTTTCTTT	CASSLSRDTEAFF
TRBV28	TRBJ2-7	TRBD1	-	TGTGCCAGCACCATCATGGGACAGCCCTACGAGCAGTACTTC	CASTIMGQPYEQYF
TRBV19	TRBJ1-3	-	-	TGTGCCAGTAGCCTGACGAGGGTCGCCGCTGGAAACACCATATATTTT	CASSLTRVAAGNTIYF
TRBV9	TRBJ1-1	-	-	TGTGCCAGCAGCGTAGTGGGGGAGGGGACTGAAGCTTTCTTT	CASSVVGEGTEAFF
TRBV9	TRBJ2-2	-	once	TGTGCCAGCAGCGTAGTTATGGCGGCCGGGGAGCTGTTTTTT	CASSVVMAAGELFF